Following are 23 T cell receptor beta chains from one sample sequenced in a study of control samples from healthy donors and cancer patients. Using immunoSEQ multiplex PCR, the repertoire was profiled, and TCRdb retains in-frame clones only, with some absent. The sample contains tens of thousands of clones, about 87% of which appear only once. Sequencing input: blood. The source is a man aged 45-65 years in good health.

The CDR3 reads CASSLGGNTEAFF. The CDR3, as DNA: TGTGCCAGCAGCTTGGGGGGGAACACTGAAGCTTTCTTT. The rearrangement links TRBV5-6 to TRBJ1-1, with unresolved D. The CDR3 runs to 13 residues. The germline gives CDR1 SGHDT, CDR2 YYEEEE. Deletions cut 0 bases from V and 1 base from J, with 4 bases between.

Concerning this clone: The sample holds other DNA sequences that translate to the same CDR3. J is TRBJ1-5 and V is TRBV6-5; a possible D gene is TRBD1 (5 bases). This CDR3 is built from 13 residues. Germline-derived CDR1 and CDR2 are MNHEY and SVGAGI. The ends were cut back, 2 bases at V and 4 bases at J, with 6 bases in the middle. Here the CDR3 DNA reads TGTGCCAGCAGTTACGACAGTAATCAGCCCCAGCATTTT. Protein product: CASSYDSNQPQHF.

The chain has TRBV6-1 and TRBJ1-5; D possibly corresponds to TRBD1 (6 bases). CDR3 length: 17 amino acids. V was trimmed by 3 bases and J by 3 bases, leaving 18 bases between them. The germline CDR1 and CDR2 sequences are MNHNS and SASEGT. The CDR3 DNA reads TGTGCCAGCAGTGACAGGGGACCGCTATTTTTCAATCAGCCCCAGCATTTT. Protein: CASSDRGPLFFNQPQHF.

The chain couples TRBV30 to TRBJ2-4; no firm D call. The V gene's germline CDR1 is GTSNPN and CDR2 SVGIG (reference sequence). Trimming removed 1 base from V and 0 bases from J, with 7 bases in between. This CDR3 is 14 amino acids long. The CDR3 reads CAWSGHLAKNIQYF. DNA of the CDR3: TGTGCCTGGAGTGGACACCTAGCCAAAAACATTCAGTACTTC.

The chain employs TRBV5-1 and TRBJ1-2; D is ambiguous. Germline loops: CDR1 SGHRS, CDR2 YFSETQ. V gave up 4 bases and J gave up 4 bases, with 17 bases separating them. The CDR3 consists of 15 residues. The CDR3: CASSPDVTPVYGYTF. CDR3 coding DNA: TGCGCCAGCAGCCCGGATGTGACTCCCGTCTATGGCTACACCTTC.

The rearrangement joins TRBV29-1 to TRBJ2-5; tentatively, D is TRBD1 (7 bases). V lost 3 bases and J 5 bases, leaving 16 bases between the germline ends. This CDR3 region has 14 residues. Germline V CDR1 and CDR2: SQVTM, ANQGSEA. CDR3 nucleotide sequence: TGCAGCGTTGATATGGCAGGGGGGCACGAGACCCAGTACTTC. Translation: CSVDMAGGHETQYF.

This CDR3 reads CASSFPGNTEAFF. The CDR3 region has the DNA TGTGCCAGCAGTTTCCCGGGGAACACTGAAGCTTTCTTT. The chain employs TRBV28 and TRBJ1-1; D is ambiguous. CDR1 is MDHEN and CDR2 is SYDVKM in the germline V gene. V dropped 3 bases and J dropped 1 base, with 6 bases sitting between them. The CDR3 extends over 13 amino acids.

V is TRBV6-4 and J is TRBJ1-1; D perhaps matches TRBD1 (6 bases). Trimming left V 2 bases short and J 10 bases short, with 17 bases between. From germline, CDR1 is MRHNA and CDR2 SNTAGT. The CDR3 covers 14 residues. The CDR3 loop reads CASSDGRRGGGAFF. The CDR3 DNA reads TGTGCCAGCAGTGACGGGCGCAGGGGTGGCGGAGCTTTCTTT.

The chain links TRBV20-1 to TRBJ2-3; D is ambiguous. V dropped 3 bases and J dropped 3 bases, with 7 bases sitting between them. Per germline, CDR1 DFQATT and CDR2 SNEGSKA (reference sequence). CDR3 length equals 12 residues. CDR3 in DNA: TGCAGTGCTAGTCTTGGGACAGATACGCAGTATTTT. Translated: CSASLGTDTQYF.

The chain links TRBV5-6 to TRBJ2-3; D is possibly TRBD1 (6 bases). V gave up 0 bases and J gave up 5 bases, with 19 bases separating them. Germline CDR1 reads SGHDT; CDR2 reads YYEEEE. The CDR3 sequence is 17 residues long. The CDR3 coding sequence is TGTGCCAGCAGCTTGGATTTGGGGGCGGGTTTCAGAGATACGCAGTATTTT. Encoded protein: CASSLDLGAGFRDTQYF. The full variable domain, with the rest looked up from reference TRBV5-6 and TRBJ2-3, is DAGVTQSPTHLIKTRGQQVTLRCSPKSGHDTVSWYQQALGQGPQFIFQYYEEEERQRGNFPDRFSGHQFPNYSSELNVNALLLGDSALYLCASSLDLGAGFRDTQYFGPGTRLTVL.

The count of this clone is one. The J gene is TRBJ2-7, the V gene TRBV30; TRBD1 matches at 8 bases. This CDR3 has 13 residues. The germline V gene encodes CDR1 GTSNPN and CDR2 SVGIG (reference sequence). V dropped 0 bases and J dropped 7; count of bases not matched to a gene: 5. CDR3 in DNA: TGTGCCTGGAGTGTCGGACAGGGCGGGGAGCAGTACGTC. This encodes CAWSVGQGGEQYV.

This clone was counted a single time. CDR3 loop: CASSLRVPGTEAFF. As DNA, the CDR3 is TGTGCCAGCAGTTTAAGGGTACCGGGCACTGAAGCTTTCTTT. The rearrangement joins TRBV27 to TRBJ1-1, with unresolved D. Germline CDR1 is MNHEY and CDR2 is SMNVEV (reference sequence). Trimming cost V 2 bases and J 4 bases, with 11 bases left between them. The CDR3 spans 14 residues.

This clone was seen only a few times. V is TRBV6-5 and J is TRBJ1-3; D perhaps matches TRBD1 (6 bases). The CDR3 length is 14 residues. Germline CDR1 is MNHEY and CDR2 is SVGAGI. V was clipped by 9 bases and J by 0 bases, with 12 bases between them. The CDR3 nucleotides are TGTGCCAGTGGACCGGGACACTCTGGAAACACCATATATTTT. It codes for CASGPGHSGNTIYF.

The chain is built from TRBV15 and TRBJ2-2; D remains unclear. The V gene's germline CDR1 is LNHNV and CDR2 YYDKDF (reference sequence). The CDR3 is 14 amino acids. Trimming removed 4 bases at V and 6 bases at J, with 12 bases between. The CDR3, as DNA: TGTGCCACCAGCACGACCGATTTGCCCGGGGAGCTGTTTTTT. It encodes CATSTTDLPGELFF.

J is TRBJ2-2 and V is TRBV6-1; a weak D match, TRBD1 (5 bases). Germline V gene data show CDR1 as MNHNS and CDR2 as SASEGT. V dropped 3 bases and J dropped 6 bases, with 11 bases sitting between them. This CDR3 has 14 amino acids. The CDR3 DNA reads TGTGCCAGCAGTGATGACAGCGAGTCCGGGGAGCTGTTTTTT. Translating gives CASSDDSESGELFF.

The V and J genes are TRBV5-1 and TRBJ2-3; TRBD2 agrees at 13 bases. Germline values: CDR1 SGHRS, CDR2 YFSETQ. The CDR3 is 15 amino acids. The V segment lost 5 bases and the J segment 6 bases; nucleotides outside the gene matches: 6. CDR3 amino acids: CASSDGTSGVDTQYF. CDR3 coding DNA: TGCGCCAGCAGTGACGGGACTAGCGGGGTGGATACGCAGTATTTT.

The chain joins TRBV28 to TRBJ1-2, with TRBD1 as a possible D gene (6 bases). Germline loops: CDR1 MDHEN, CDR2 SYDVKM. The CDR3 is 15 residues long. Trimming removed 6 bases at V and 8 bases at J, with 22 bases between. This chain's CDR3 is CASSISSWGQEGYTF. CDR3 in DNA: TGTGCCAGCAGCATATCATCTTGGGGGCAAGAAGGCTACACCTTC.

The V gene is TRBV5-1, the J gene TRBJ1-1; TRBD1 might be the D (6 bases). Germline V gives CDR1 SGHRS, CDR2 YFSETQ. This CDR3 spans 15 amino acids. The V end lost 0 bases, the J end lost 3 bases, and 12 bases lay between the germline ends. In DNA form, the CDR3 reads TGCGCCAGCAGCTTGGCGGCAGGGGAGCACACTGAAGCTTTCTTT. It encodes CASSLAAGEHTEAFF.

V is TRBV30 and J is TRBJ2-1; 12 nucleotides line up with TRBD2. With V trimmed by 0 bases and J by 14 bases, 11 bases remained unmatched. The germline V gene has CDR1 GTSNPN and CDR2 SVGIG (reference sequence). The CDR3 contains 15 residues. CDR3 in DNA: TGTGCCTGGAGTGTGGGGACTAGCGGGCCCTTTGGGGAGTTCTTC. Translating gives CAWSVGTSGPFGEFF.

This clone was detected a few times. The chain joins TRBV5-4 to TRBJ1-1; D perhaps matches TRBD1 (5 bases). CDR3 length: 14 residues. The germline V and J ends were trimmed by 3 bases and 2 bases, with 11 bases remaining between them. CDR1 and CDR2 (germline): SGHNT, YYREEE (reference sequence). The CDR3 DNA follows: TGTGCCAGCAGCTCCCAGGGAAGCAACACTGAAGCTTTCTTT. Its protein product is CASSSQGSNTEAFF.

The chain couples TRBV19 to TRBJ2-3; 9 bases agree with TRBD1. With 8 bases clipped from V and 4 bases from J, the junction kept 4 bases outside the gene matches. The germline V gene encodes CDR1 LNHDA and CDR2 SQIVND (reference sequence). The CDR3 covers 13 residues. Here the CDR3 reads CASRRQGADTQYF. CDR3 DNA: TGTGCCAGTCGACGACAGGGGGCAGATACGCAGTATTTT. Based on the CDR3 plus reference TRBV19 and TRBJ2-3, the full variable domain is DGGITQSPKYLFRKEGQNVTLSCEQNLNHDAMYWYRQDPGQGLRLIYYSQIVNDFQKGDIAEGYSVSREKKESFPLTVTSAQKNPTAFYLCASRRQGADTQYFGPGTRLTVL.

This chain connects TRBV19 to TRBJ1-2, with 10 bases aligning to TRBD1. Germline trimming cut 10 bases from V and 2 bases from J; bases unmatched to any gene: 10. The CDR3 is 15 residues long. The germline gives CDR1 LNHDA, CDR2 SQIVND (reference sequence). The CDR3, as DNA: TGTGCCACCCATGACAGGGGGCTATCGAACTATGGCTACACCTTC. Its protein product is CATHDRGLSNYGYTF. The whole variable domain, remainder taken from reference TRBV19 and TRBJ1-2, is DGGITQSPKYLFRKEGQNVTLSCEQNLNHDAMYWYRQDPGQGLRLIYYSQIVNDFQKGDIAEGYSVSREKKESFPLTVTSAQKNPTAFYLCATHDRGLSNYGYTFGSGTRLTVV.

The rearrangement joins TRBV2 to TRBJ2-1, with D tentatively TRBD1 (6 bases). V lost 8 bases and J lost 16, with 21 bases in between. This CDR3 contains 12 residues. Germline V lookup: CDR1 SNHLY, CDR2 FYNNEI. The CDR3: CASRRGQLSDFF. The CDR3 DNA reads TGTGCCAGCCGTAGAGGACAGCTTAGTGATTTCTTC.